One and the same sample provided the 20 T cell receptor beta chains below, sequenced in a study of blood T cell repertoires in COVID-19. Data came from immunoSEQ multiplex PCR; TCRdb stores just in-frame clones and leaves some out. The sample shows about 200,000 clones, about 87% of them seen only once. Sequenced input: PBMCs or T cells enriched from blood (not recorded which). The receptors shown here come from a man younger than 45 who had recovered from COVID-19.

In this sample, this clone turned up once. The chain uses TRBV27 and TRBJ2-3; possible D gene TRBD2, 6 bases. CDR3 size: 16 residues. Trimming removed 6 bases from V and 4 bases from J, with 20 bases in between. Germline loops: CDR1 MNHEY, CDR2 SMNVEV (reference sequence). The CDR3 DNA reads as TGTGCCAGCAGCCGCTCTGCGGGGCGCAACGCAGATACGCAGTATTTT. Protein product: CASSRSAGRNADTQYF.

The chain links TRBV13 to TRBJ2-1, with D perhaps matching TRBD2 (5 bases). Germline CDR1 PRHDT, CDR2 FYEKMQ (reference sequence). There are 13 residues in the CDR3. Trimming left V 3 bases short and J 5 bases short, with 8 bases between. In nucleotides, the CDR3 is TGTGCCAGCAGCTTGACTACAAACAATGAGCAGTTCTTC. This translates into CASSLTTNNEQFF. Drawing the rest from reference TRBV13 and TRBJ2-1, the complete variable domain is AAGVIQSPRHLIKEKRETATLKCYPIPRHDTVYWYQQGPGQDPQFLISFYEKMQSDKGSIPDRFSAQQFSDYHSELNMSSLELGDSALYFCASSLTTNNEQFFGPGTRLTVL.

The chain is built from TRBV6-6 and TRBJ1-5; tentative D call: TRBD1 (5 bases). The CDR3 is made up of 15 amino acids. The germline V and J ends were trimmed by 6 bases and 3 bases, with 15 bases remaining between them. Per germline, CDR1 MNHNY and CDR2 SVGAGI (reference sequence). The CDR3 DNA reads TGTGCCAGCAGCTCACCCGACAGAGTCAATCAGCCCCAGCATTTT. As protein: CASSSPDRVNQPQHF.

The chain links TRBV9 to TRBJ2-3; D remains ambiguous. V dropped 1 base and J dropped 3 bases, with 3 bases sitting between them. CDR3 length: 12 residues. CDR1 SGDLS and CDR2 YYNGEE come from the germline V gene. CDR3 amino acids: CASSVQTDTQYF. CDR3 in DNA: TGTGCCAGCAGCGTACAGACAGATACGCAGTATTTT.

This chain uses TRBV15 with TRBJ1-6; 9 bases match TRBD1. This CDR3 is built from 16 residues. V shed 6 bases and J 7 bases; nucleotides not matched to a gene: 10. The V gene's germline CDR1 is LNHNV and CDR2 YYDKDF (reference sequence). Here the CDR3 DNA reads TGTGCCACCAGTTTGCCAGTGGGACAGGGAAATTCACCCCTCCACTTT. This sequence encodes CATSLPVGQGNSPLHF.

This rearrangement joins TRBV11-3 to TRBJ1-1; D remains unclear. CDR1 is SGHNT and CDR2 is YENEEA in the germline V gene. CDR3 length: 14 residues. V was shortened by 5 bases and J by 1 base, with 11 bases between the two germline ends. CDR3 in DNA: TGTGCCAGCAGCGCCGGGAAGGGGAACACTGAAGCTTTCTTT. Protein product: CASSAGKGNTEAFF.

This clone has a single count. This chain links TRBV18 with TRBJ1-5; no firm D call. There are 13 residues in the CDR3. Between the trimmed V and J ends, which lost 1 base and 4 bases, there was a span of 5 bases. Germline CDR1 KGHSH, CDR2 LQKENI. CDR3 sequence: CASSPHSNQPQHF. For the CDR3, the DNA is TGTGCCAGCTCACCACACTCTAATCAGCCCCAGCATTTT.

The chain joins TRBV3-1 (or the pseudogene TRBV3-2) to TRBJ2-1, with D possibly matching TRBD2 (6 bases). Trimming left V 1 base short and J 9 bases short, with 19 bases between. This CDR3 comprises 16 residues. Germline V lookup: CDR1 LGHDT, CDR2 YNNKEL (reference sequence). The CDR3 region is CASSQVPGLRMIEQFF. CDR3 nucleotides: TGTGCCAGCAGCCAAGTGCCGGGACTCCGCATGATTGAGCAGTTCTTC.

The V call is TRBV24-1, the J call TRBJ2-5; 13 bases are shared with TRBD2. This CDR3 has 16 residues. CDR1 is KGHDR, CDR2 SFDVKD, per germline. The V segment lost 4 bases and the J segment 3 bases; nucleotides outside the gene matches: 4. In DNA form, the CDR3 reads TGTGCCACCAGTGACACGGGGACTAGCGGGAAAGAGACCCAGTACTTC. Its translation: CATSDTGTSGKETQYF.

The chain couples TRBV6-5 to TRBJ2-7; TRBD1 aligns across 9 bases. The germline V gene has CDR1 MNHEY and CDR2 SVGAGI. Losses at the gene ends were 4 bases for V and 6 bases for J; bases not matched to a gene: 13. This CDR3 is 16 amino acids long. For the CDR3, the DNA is TGTGCCAGCAGTTTTCCCGCCGGGACAGGGAGGAGCGAGCAGTACTTC. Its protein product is CASSFPAGTGRSEQYF.

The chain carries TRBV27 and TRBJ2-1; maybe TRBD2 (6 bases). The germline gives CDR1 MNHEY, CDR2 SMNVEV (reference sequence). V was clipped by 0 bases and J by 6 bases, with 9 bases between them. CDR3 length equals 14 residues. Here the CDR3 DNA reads TGTGCCAGCAGTTTATCGGGGACTTCCAATGAGCAGTTCTTC. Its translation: CASSLSGTSNEQFF.

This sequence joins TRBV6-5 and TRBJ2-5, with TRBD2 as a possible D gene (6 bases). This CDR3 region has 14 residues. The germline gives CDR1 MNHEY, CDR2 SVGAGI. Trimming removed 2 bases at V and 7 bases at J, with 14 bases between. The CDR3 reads CASSYTGEVVTQYF. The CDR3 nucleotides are TGTGCCAGCAGTTACACGGGGGAGGTAGTGACCCAGTACTTC.

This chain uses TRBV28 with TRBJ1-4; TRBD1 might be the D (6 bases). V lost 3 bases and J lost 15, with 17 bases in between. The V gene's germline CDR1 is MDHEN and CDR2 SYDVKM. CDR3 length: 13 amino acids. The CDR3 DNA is TGTGCCAGCAGTTTGGATCTGGGCAGGGGTTTGTTTTTT. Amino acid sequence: CASSLDLGRGLFF. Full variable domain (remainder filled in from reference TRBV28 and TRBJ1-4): DVKVTQSSRYLVKRTGEKVFLECVQDMDHENMFWYRQDPGLGLRLIYFSYDVKMKEKGDIPEGYSVSREKKERFSLILESASTNQTSMYLCASSLDLGRGLFFGSGTQLSVL.

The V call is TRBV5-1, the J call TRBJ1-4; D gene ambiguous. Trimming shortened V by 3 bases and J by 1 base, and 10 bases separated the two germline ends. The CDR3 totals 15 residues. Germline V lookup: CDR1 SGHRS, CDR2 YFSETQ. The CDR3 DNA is TGCGCCAGCAGCTACGGGAGGGTAACTAATGAAAAACTGTTTTTT. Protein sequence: CASSYGRVTNEKLFF.

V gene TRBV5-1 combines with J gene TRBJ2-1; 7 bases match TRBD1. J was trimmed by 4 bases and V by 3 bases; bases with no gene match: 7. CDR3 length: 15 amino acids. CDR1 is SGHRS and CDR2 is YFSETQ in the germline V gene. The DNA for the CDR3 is TGCGCCAGCAGCTACGGACAGGCCTCGTACAATGAGCAGTTCTTC. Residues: CASSYGQASYNEQFF.

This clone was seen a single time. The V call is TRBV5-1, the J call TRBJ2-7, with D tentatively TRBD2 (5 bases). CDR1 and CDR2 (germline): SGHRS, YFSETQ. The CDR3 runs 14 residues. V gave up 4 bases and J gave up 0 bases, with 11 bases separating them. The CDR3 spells CASSLGLNSYEQYF. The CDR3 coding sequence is TGCGCCAGCAGCCTAGGACTGAACTCCTACGAGCAGTACTTC.

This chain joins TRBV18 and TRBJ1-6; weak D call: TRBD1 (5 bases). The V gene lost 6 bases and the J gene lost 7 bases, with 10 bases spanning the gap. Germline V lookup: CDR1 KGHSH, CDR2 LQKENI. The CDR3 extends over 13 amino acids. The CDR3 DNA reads TGTGCCAGCTCGAAGGACAAAAATTCACCCCTCCACTTT. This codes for CASSKDKNSPLHF.

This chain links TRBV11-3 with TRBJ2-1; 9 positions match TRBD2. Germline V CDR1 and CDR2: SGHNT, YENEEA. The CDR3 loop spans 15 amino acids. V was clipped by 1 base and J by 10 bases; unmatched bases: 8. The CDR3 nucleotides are TGTGCCAGCAGCTTAGCTGGTCCGACTAGCGGCGAGCAGTTCTTC. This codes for CASSLAGPTSGEQFF.

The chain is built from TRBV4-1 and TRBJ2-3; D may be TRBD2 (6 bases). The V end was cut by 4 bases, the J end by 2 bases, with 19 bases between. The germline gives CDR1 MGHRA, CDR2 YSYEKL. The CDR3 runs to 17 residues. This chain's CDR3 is CASSLRPSAGNTDTQYF. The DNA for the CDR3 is TGCGCCAGCAGCCTGCGACCCTCGGCGGGAAACACAGATACGCAGTATTTT.

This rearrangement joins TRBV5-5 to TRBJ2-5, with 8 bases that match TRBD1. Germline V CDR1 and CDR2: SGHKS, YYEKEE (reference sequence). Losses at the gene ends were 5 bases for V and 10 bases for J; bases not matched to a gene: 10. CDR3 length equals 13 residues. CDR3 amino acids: CASRVRDRTDQYF. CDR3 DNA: TGTGCCAGCAGAGTCCGGGACAGGACAGACCAGTACTTC. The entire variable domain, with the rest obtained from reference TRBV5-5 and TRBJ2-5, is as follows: DAGVTQSPTHLIKTRGQQVTLRCSPISGHKSVSWYQQVLGQGPQFIFQYYEKEERGRGNFPDRFSARQFPNYSSELNVNALLLGDSALYLCASRVRDRTDQYFGPGTRLLVL.